The clone carrying this TCR beta chain showed up just once. Some clones are missing from TCRdb's copy, which holds only in-frame ones; the method was immunoSEQ multiplex PCR. The sample contains over 90,000 clones, under 90% of which appear only once. These data come from a study of OX40 agonist ivuxolimab in advanced cancers. For the study at large: Allowance was made for prior anti-PD-1, anti-PD-L1 or anti-CTLA-4 therapy, and roughly 40% had some.

The V end lost 4 bases, the J end lost 4 bases, and 16 bases lay between the germline ends. CDR3 size: 14 residues. CDR1 SQVTM and CDR2 ANQGSEA come from the germline V gene. The input for sequencing was CD4+ or CD8+ T cells sorted from blood, taken in a trial of the OX40 agonist ivuxolimab. The V and J genes are TRBV29-1 and TRBJ2-5; D is possibly TRBD1 (6 bases). The sequence derives from an adult with an advanced solid tumor such as melanoma, head and neck, liver or kidney cancer. The CDR3: CSVGPRGTAETQYF. CDR3 sequence (DNA): TGCAGCGTTGGTCCAAGGGGGACGGCAGAGACCCAGTACTTC.